The rows below give T cell receptor beta chains drawn from one sample of a study of human T cells and chemical hapten exposure. Using its own MiXCR run on the RACE reads, TCRdb lists one record per CDR3 protein. The profile shows a few hundred thousand distinct CDR3 sequences, around 5% of them singletons. Sequenced here: whole blood, sampled in connection with sensitization to the hapten diphenylcyclopropenone (DPC). These receptors all stem from a woman under 30 with alopecia areata. Some clones in this sample may be carry-over from other donors' samples. The CDR3 runs from the conserved cysteine through the conserved F or W. The order of the fields is CDR3 DNA, CDR3 protein, V gene, J gene, D gene, clone size. D genes are given only for firm matches. The size of a clone is reported for some rows only, either as once, few or many, or as a class for expanded clones.

CDR3 DNA: TGTGCCAGCAGTTTAGCGGGGGCCACAGATACGCAGTATTTT
CDR3 protein: CASSLAGATDTQYF
V gene: TRBV12-3/TRBV12-4
J gene: TRBJ2-3
D gene: .
clone size: many

CDR3 DNA: TGTGCCAGCAGCTTGGCTGGGGCAGGGGGCACTGAAGCTTTCTTT
CDR3 protein: CASSLAGAGGTEAFF
V gene: TRBV5-4
J gene: TRBJ1-1
D gene: TRBD1
clone size: many

CDR3 DNA: TGTGCCAGCAGTTCCGAACTAACCTACGAGCAGTACTTC
CDR3 protein: CASSSELTYEQYF
V gene: TRBV6-6
J gene: TRBJ2-7
D gene: .
clone size: few

CDR3 DNA: TGTGCCAGCAGTTACCTGGGATCCTCTGGAAACACCATATATTTT
CDR3 protein: CASSYLGSSGNTIYF
V gene: TRBV6-2/TRBV6-3
J gene: TRBJ1-3
D gene: .
clone size: .

CDR3 DNA: TGTGCCAGCAGCTTGGGAGGCAGAGACTCTGGAAACACCATATATTTT
CDR3 protein: CASSLGGRDSGNTIYF
V gene: TRBV5-4
J gene: TRBJ1-3
D gene: .
clone size: .

CDR3 DNA: TGTGCCAGCAGCCCTCAGGGTTACAATGAGCAGTTCTTC
CDR3 protein: CASSPQGYNEQFF
V gene: TRBV7-3
J gene: TRBJ2-1
D gene: .
clone size: many

CDR3 DNA: TGTGCCAGCTCACCTAATTCCGGGACAGAGAATTCACCCCTCCACTTT
CDR3 protein: CASSPNSGTENSPLHF
V gene: TRBV18
J gene: TRBJ1-6
D gene: TRBD1
clone size: many

CDR3 DNA: TGCAGTGCTAGAGATTGGGCGGGCAGGGGGGATCAGCCCCAGCATTTT
CDR3 protein: CSARDWAGRGDQPQHF
V gene: TRBV20-1
J gene: TRBJ1-5
D gene: TRBD1
clone size: many

CDR3 DNA: TGCAGTGCTAGAGTCGGTGGTCAGCCCCAGCATTTT
CDR3 protein: CSARVGGQPQHF
V gene: TRBV20-1
J gene: TRBJ1-5
D gene: .
clone size: many

CDR3 DNA: TGTGCCAGCAGTTTAATCAGCACGTCAACTAATGAAAAACTGTTTTTT
CDR3 protein: CASSLISTSTNEKLFF
V gene: TRBV12-3/TRBV12-4
J gene: TRBJ1-4
D gene: .
clone size: many

CDR3 DNA: TGTGCCAGCAGCCGAGTGCGTGAGCCCCAGCATTTT
CDR3 protein: CASSRVREPQHF
V gene: TRBV27
J gene: TRBJ1-5
D gene: .
clone size: many

CDR3 DNA: TGTGCCACCAGCAGAGAGGATTCAGGGGCCAACGTCCTGACTTTC
CDR3 protein: CATSREDSGANVLTF
V gene: TRBV15
J gene: TRBJ2-6
D gene: .
clone size: .

CDR3 DNA: TGTGCCAGCAGCCAAGCTTTGGGGACAGGGAGGCACAATGAGCAGTTCTTC
CDR3 protein: CASSQALGTGRHNEQFF
V gene: TRBV3-1
J gene: TRBJ2-1
D gene: TRBD1
clone size: many

CDR3 DNA: TGTGCCAGCAGTCCCCTGACAGGCGGAGCTTTCTTT
CDR3 protein: CASSPLTGGAFF
V gene: TRBV12-3/TRBV12-4
J gene: TRBJ1-1
D gene: .
clone size: many

CDR3 DNA: TGTGCCAGCAGCCCCCATGTGGCAGACTCCTATTCACCCCTCCACTTT
CDR3 protein: CASSPHVADSYSPLHF
V gene: TRBV7-2
J gene: TRBJ1-6
D gene: .
clone size: few

CDR3 DNA: TGTGCCAGCATTGAGGAACGGGAGACTAACTATGGCTACACCTTC
CDR3 protein: CASIEERETNYGYTF
V gene: TRBV2
J gene: TRBJ1-2
D gene: .
clone size: .

CDR3 DNA: TGTGCCAGCTCACCAGGACAGCCTGGAAACACCATATATTTT
CDR3 protein: CASSPGQPGNTIYF
V gene: TRBV18
J gene: TRBJ1-3
D gene: .
clone size: many

CDR3 DNA: TGTGCCAGCAGCCAAGAAGGGGGGTCACAAGAGACCCAGTACTTC
CDR3 protein: CASSQEGGSQETQYF
V gene: TRBV4-2
J gene: TRBJ2-5
D gene: .
clone size: many

CDR3 DNA: TGTGCCACCAGTGAAACCGGGACACGGAACACCGGGGAGCTGTTTTTT
CDR3 protein: CATSETGTRNTGELFF
V gene: TRBV24-1
J gene: TRBJ2-2
D gene: .
clone size: .

CDR3 DNA: TGCAGTGCCACCGATAGCGGGGGCCTCAACTACGAGCAGTACTTC
CDR3 protein: CSATDSGGLNYEQYF
V gene: TRBV20-1
J gene: TRBJ2-7
D gene: TRBD2
clone size: few

CDR3 DNA: TGTGCCAGCAGTACGAACGACCCCCGAGGAGCTGAAGCTTTCTTT
CDR3 protein: CASSTNDPRGAEAFF
V gene: TRBV6-2/TRBV6-3
J gene: TRBJ1-1
D gene: .
clone size: .

CDR3 DNA: TGCGCCAGCAGTCCCCGCGGGGGGATGGAGACCCAGTACTTC
CDR3 protein: CASSPRGGMETQYF
V gene: TRBV23-1
J gene: TRBJ2-5
D gene: TRBD2
clone size: .

CDR3 DNA: TGTGCCAGCAGTTCCCCGGCCAAAAACATTCAGTACTTC
CDR3 protein: CASSSPAKNIQYF
V gene: TRBV6-6
J gene: TRBJ2-4
D gene: .
clone size: many

CDR3 DNA: TGTGCCAGCAGCCCCGGGGGGGCCATTTCGAACACCGGGGAGCTGTTTTTT
CDR3 protein: CASSPGGAISNTGELFF
V gene: TRBV11-3
J gene: TRBJ2-2
D gene: TRBD2
clone size: many

CDR3 DNA: TGTGCCAGCAACCGACCTTTTGACGGATACACTGAAGCTTTCTTT
CDR3 protein: CASNRPFDGYTEAFF
V gene: TRBV7-9
J gene: TRBJ1-1
D gene: .
clone size: few